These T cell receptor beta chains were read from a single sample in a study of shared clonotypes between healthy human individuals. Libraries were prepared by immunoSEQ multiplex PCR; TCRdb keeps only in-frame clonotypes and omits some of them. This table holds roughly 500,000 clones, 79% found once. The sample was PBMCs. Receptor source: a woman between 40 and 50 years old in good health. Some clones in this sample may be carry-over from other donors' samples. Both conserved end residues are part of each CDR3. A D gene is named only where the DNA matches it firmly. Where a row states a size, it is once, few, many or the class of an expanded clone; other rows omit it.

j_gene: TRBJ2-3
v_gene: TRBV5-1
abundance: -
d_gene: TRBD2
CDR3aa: CASRLFREGADTQYF
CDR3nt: TGCGCCAGCAGGCTGTTTCGGGAGGGCGCAGATACGCAGTATTTT

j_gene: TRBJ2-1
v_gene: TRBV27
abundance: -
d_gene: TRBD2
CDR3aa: CASSLFGLAKRDEQFF
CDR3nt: TGTGCCAGCAGTTTATTCGGACTAGCGAAACGGGATGAGCAGTTCTTC

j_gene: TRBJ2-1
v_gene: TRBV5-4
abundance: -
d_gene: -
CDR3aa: CASSSPEQGSHEQFF
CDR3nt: TGTGCCAGCAGCTCCCCGGAACAGGGTTCCCATGAGCAGTTCTTC

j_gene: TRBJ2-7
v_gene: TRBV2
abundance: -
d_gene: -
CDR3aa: CASSNVGHKYEQYF
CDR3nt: TGTGCCAGCAGTAACGTGGGACACAAGTACGAGCAGTACTTC

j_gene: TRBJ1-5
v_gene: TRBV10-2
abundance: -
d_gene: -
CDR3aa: CASSESSGNNQPQHF
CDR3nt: TGCGCCAGCAGTGAGTCATCAGGGAACAATCAGCCCCAGCATTTT

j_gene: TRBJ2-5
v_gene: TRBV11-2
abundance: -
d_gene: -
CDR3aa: CASSPYQETQYF
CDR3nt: TGTGCCAGCAGCCCTTACCAAGAGACCCAGTACTTC

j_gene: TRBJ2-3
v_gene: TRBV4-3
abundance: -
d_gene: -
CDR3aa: CASSQDRATDTQYF
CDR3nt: TGCGCCAGCAGCCAAGACCGGGCCACAGATACGCAGTATTTT

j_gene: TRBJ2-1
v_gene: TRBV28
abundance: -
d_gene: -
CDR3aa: CASRPTGGPAKRRSYNEQFF
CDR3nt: TGTGCCAGCAGACCTACCGGAGGCCCCGCAAAAAGGAGGTCCTACAATGAGCAGTTCTTC

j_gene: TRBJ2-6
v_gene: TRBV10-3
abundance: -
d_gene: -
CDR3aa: CAISDTGIGANVLTF
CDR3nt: TGTGCCATCAGTGACACAGGGATTGGGGCCAACGTCCTGACTTTC

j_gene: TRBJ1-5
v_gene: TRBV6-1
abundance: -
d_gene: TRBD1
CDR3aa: CASNMDRGLQPQHF
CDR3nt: TGTGCCAGCAACATGGACAGGGGGCTTCAGCCCCAGCATTTT

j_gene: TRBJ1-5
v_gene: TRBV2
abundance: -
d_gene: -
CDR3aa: CASRGQGNQPQHF
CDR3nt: TGTGCCAGCAGGGGGCAGGGCAATCAGCCCCAGCATTTT

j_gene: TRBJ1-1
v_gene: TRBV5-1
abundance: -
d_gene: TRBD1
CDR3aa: CASSPTGADTEAFF
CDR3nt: TGCGCCAGCAGCCCGACAGGGGCGGACACTGAAGCTTTCTTT

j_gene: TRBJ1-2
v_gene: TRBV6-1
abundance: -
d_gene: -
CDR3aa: CASSVDTANYGYTF
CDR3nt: TGTGCCAGCAGCGTAGACACCGCTAACTATGGCTACACCTTC

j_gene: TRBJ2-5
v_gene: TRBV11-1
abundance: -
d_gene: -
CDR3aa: CASSPLSGLGEQYF
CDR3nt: TGTGCCAGCAGCCCCCTAAGCGGGTTGGGAGAGCAGTACTTC

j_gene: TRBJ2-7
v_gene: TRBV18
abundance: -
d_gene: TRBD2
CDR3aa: CASSPPLAGTYEQYF
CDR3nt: TGTGCCAGCTCACCACCGCTAGCGGGAACCTACGAGCAGTACTTC

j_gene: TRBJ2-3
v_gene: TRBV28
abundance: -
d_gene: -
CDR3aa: CATAQRHSSTDTQYF
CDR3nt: TGTGCCACCGCCCAAAGACATTCGAGCACAGATACGCAGTATTTT

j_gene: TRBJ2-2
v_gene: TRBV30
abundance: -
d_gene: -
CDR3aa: CAWSVKNTGELFF
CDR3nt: TGTGCCTGGAGTGTAAAGAACACCGGGGAGCTGTTTTTT

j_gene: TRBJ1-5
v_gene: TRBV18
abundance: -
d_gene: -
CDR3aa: CASSPRRVTIVNQPQHF
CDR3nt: TGTGCCAGCTCACCCCGGAGGGTTACGATTGTTAATCAGCCCCAGCATTTT

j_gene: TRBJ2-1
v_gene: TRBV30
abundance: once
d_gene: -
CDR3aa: CAWGKASYNEQFF
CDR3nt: TGTGCCTGGGGTAAGGCTTCCTACAATGAGCAGTTCTTC

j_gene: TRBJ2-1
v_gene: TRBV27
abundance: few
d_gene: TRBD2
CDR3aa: CASSSGLAGGSEQFF
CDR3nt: TGTGCCAGCAGTTCCGGTTTAGCGGGAGGTAGTGAGCAGTTCTTC

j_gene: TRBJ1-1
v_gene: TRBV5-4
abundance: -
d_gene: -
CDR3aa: CASSLARNTEAFF
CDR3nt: TGTGCCAGCAGCTTGGCCAGGAACACTGAAGCTTTCTTT

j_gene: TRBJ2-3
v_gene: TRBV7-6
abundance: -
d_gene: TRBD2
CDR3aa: CASSPSGRATDTQYF
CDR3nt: TGTGCCAGCAGCCCGAGCGGGAGGGCCACAGATACGCAGTATTTT

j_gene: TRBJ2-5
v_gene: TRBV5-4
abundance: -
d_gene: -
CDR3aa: CASSLGVDSGETQYF
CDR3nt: TGTGCCAGCAGCTTGGGTGTCGATTCGGGAGAGACCCAGTACTTC

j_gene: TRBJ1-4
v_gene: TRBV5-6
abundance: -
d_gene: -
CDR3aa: CASSLASATNEKLFF
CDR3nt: TGTGCCAGCAGCTTGGCGTCGGCAACTAATGAAAAACTGTTTTTT

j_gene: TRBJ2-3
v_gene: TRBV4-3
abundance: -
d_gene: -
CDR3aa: CASSQEVGEADTQYF
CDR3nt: TGCGCCAGCAGCCAAGAGGTGGGGGAAGCAGATACGCAGTATTTT

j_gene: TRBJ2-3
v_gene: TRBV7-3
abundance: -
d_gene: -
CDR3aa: CASSLAVDTQYF
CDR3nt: TGTGCCAGCAGCTTAGCGGTAGATACGCAGTATTTT

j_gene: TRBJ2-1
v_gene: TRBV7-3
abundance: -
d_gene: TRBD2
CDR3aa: CASSSGTSGRAYGNEQFF
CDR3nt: TGTGCCAGCAGCTCCGGGACTAGCGGGAGGGCCTATGGGAATGAGCAGTTCTTC

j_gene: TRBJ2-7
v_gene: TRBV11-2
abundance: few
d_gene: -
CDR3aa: CASSLEWTYEQYF
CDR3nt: TGTGCCAGCAGCTTAGAATGGACCTACGAGCAGTACTTC

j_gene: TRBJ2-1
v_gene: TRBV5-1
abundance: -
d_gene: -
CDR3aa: CASSLGQGMGGGPYNEQFF
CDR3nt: TGCGCCAGCAGCTTGGGACAGGGCATGGGCGGGGGCCCCTACAATGAGCAGTTCTTC

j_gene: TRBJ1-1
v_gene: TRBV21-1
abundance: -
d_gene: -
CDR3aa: CASSPPGEETEAFF
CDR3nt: TGTGCCAGCAGCCCCCCAGGGGAGGAAACTGAAGCTTTCTTT

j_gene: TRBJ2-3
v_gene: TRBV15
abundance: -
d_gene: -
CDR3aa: CATSRDRADTQYF
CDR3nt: TGTGCCACCAGCAGAGATCGGGCAGATACGCAGTATTTT

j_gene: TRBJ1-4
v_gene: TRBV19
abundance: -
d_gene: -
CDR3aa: CASSIVNEKLFF
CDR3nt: TGTGCCAGTAGTATAGTTAATGAAAAACTGTTTTTT

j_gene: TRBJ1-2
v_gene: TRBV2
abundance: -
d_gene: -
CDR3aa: CASSPEGVGGYTF
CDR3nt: TGTGCCAGCAGCCCAGAAGGGGTGGGAGGCTACACCTTC

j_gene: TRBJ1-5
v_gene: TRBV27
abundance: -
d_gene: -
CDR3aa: CASSPRWGENNQPQHF
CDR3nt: TGTGCCAGCAGTCCCCGGTGGGGGGAAAACAATCAGCCCCAGCATTTT

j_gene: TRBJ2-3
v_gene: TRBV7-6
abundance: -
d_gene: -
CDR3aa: CASSLDFSVSTDTQYF
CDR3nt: TGTGCCAGCAGCTTAGATTTTAGCGTTAGCACAGATACGCAGTATTTT

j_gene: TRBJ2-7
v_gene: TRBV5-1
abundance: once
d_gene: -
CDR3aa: CASSLGLDTYEQYF
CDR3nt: TGCGCCAGCAGCTTGGGACTAGACACCTACGAGCAGTACTTC

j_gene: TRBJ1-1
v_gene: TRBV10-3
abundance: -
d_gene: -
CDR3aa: CAISEGGRDTEAFF
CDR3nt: TGTGCCATCAGTGAGGGGGGAAGAGACACTGAAGCTTTCTTT

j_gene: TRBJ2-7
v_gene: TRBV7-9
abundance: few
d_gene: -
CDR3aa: CASSLALTAYEQYF
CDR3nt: TGTGCCAGCAGCTTAGCGCTAACGGCCTACGAGCAGTACTTC

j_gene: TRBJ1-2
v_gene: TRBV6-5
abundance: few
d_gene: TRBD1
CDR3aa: CASSFRTGLGGYTF
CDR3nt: TGTGCCAGCAGTTTCCGGACAGGGCTTGGAGGCTACACCTTC

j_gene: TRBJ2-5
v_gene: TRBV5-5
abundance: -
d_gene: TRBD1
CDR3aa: CASSLVVGQGETQYF
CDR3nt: TGTGCCAGCAGCTTGGTAGTGGGACAGGGGGAGACCCAGTACTTC

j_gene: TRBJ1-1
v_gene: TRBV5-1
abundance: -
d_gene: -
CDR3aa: CASSLLSGDTEAFF
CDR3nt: TGCGCCAGCAGCTTGTTATCGGGGGACACTGAAGCTTTCTTT

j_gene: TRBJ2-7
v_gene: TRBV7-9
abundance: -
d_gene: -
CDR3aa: CASSLGSGEQYF
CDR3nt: TGTGCCAGCAGCTTAGGCTCGGGCGAGCAGTACTTC

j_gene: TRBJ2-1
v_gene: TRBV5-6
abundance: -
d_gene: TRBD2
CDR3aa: CASSLARTSGSEQFF
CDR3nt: TGTGCCAGCAGCTTGGCCCGAACTAGCGGGAGTGAGCAGTTCTTC

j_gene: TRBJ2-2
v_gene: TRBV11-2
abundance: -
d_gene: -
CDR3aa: CASSLVTNGYTGELFF
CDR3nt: TGTGCCAGCAGCTTAGTGACCAATGGATATACCGGGGAGCTGTTTTTT

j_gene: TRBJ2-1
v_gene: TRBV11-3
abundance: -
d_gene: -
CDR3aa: CASSFDAGYNEQFF
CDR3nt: TGTGCCAGCAGCTTCGACGCGGGTTACAATGAGCAGTTCTTC